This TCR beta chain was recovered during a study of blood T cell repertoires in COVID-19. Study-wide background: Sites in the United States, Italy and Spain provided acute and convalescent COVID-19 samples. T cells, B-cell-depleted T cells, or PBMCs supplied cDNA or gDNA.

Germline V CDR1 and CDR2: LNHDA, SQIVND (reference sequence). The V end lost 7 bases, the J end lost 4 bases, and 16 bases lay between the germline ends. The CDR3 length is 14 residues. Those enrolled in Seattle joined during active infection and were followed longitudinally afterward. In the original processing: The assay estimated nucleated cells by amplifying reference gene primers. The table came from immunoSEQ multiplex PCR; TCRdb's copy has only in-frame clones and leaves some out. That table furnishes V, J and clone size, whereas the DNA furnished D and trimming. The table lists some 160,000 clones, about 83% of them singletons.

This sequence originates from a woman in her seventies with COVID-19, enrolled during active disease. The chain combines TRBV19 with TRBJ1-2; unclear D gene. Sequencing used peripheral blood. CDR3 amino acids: CASMSLLAFYGYTF. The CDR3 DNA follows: TGTGCCAGTATGTCTCTGCTGGCCTTCTATGGCTACACCTTC.